This TCR beta chain was recovered during a study of blood T cell repertoires in COVID-19. The overall study: The samples span acute and convalescent COVID-19 from the United States, Italy and Spain.

Only one count was recorded for this clone. Ages ranged from about 18 to 100 years, with residence in around 24 US areas. Grouping used clinical history reported by participants in a survey and questionnaire. Germline V lookup: CDR1 KGHSH, CDR2 LQKENI. Trimming cost V 5 bases and J 1 base, with 12 bases left between them. This CDR3 is built from 15 residues. Authors' methods: Amplification with reference gene primers provided the estimates of nucleated cell counts. Some clones are missing from TCRdb's copy, which holds only in-frame ones; the method was immunoSEQ multiplex PCR. The V and J calls and clone size are taken from that table; D and trimming were inferred from the DNA. The table has about 280,000 clones, 90% seen once.

Sequencing was performed on PBMCs or T cells enriched from blood (not recorded which). The J gene is TRBJ1-5, the V gene TRBV18, with D unclear. This clonotype was sampled from a woman between 18 and 29 years old with acute COVID-19. The CDR3 region has the DNA TGTGCCAGCTCAGCGGAGCCAGCGAGCAATCAGCCCCAGCATTTT. As protein: CASSAEPASNQPQHF.